This passage covers 30 T cell receptor beta chains from one sample sequenced in a study of cytomegalovirus exposure and HLA in healthy donors. PCR employed 60 Vbeta and 13 Jbeta primers. Generated by immunoSEQ multiplex PCR, the TCRdb table keeps only in-frame clones and is missing some. The sample records about 240,000 clones, 80% to 85% being singletons. The sequenced sample consisted of PBMCs. The receptors derive from a woman between 55 and 75 years old in good health and CMV-seropositive.

The V and J genes are TRBV4-1 and TRBJ1-5, with D possibly being TRBD1 (5 bases). Germline V gives CDR1 MGHRA, CDR2 YSYEKL. The CDR3 runs to 14 residues. V was shortened by 3 bases and J by 6 bases, with 12 bases between the two germline ends. CDR3 loop: CASSQGGSPQPQHF. DNA for the CDR3: TGCGCCAGCAGCCAGGGGGGGTCGCCTCAGCCCCAGCATTTT.

The chain is built from TRBV2 and TRBJ2-2, with 8 bases identical to TRBD2. Germline values: CDR1 SNHLY, CDR2 FYNNEI. CDR3 size: 15 residues. V shed 6 bases and J 1 base; nucleotides not matched to a gene: 4. CDR3 nucleotide sequence: TGTGCCAGCAGCAAAAGCGGGAGGAACACCGGGGAGCTGTTTTTT. Amino acid sequence: CASSKSGRNTGELFF.

The rearrangement joins TRBV7-9 to TRBJ2-7; 8 nucleotides line up with TRBD1. The J segment lost 0 bases and the V segment lost 3 bases, leaving 7 bases of the junction unmatched. This CDR3 has 16 amino acids. Looked up from germline, CDR1 is SEHNR and CDR2 is FQNEAQ (reference sequence). The DNA for the CDR3 is TGTGCCAGCAGCTTGCAGGGACAGGCCCTCTCCTACGAGCAGTACTTC. Its protein product is CASSLQGQALSYEQYF.

The rearrangement uses TRBV30 and TRBJ1-3; D is ambiguous. Trimming stripped 1 base from V and 2 bases from J, with 3 bases between. The germline CDR1 and CDR2 sequences are GTSNPN and SVGIG (reference sequence). CDR3 length: 12 amino acids. The DNA of the CDR3 is TGTGCCTGGAGTGCAGCTGGAAACACCATATATTTT. Translation: CAWSAAGNTIYF.

The V call is TRBV18, the J call TRBJ1-2; TRBD1 might be the D (5 bases). This CDR3 spans 13 amino acids. Germline V gene sequence: CDR1 KGHSH, CDR2 LQKENI. The V end was cut by 3 bases, the J end by 8 bases, with 13 bases between. CDR3: CASSPEEGVGYTF. The CDR3 bases are TGTGCCAGCTCACCGGAAGAAGGGGTCGGCTACACCTTC.

This chain links TRBV9 with TRBJ2-7; 10 nucleotides agree with TRBD2. From germline, CDR1 is SGDLS and CDR2 YYNGEE. V lost 4 bases and J lost 2; bases outside the gene matches: 6. The CDR3 is 15 amino acids. The CDR3 spells CASSSSGRAPYEQYF. Written as DNA, the CDR3 is TGTGCCAGCAGCTCCAGCGGGAGGGCCCCCTACGAGCAGTACTTC.

V and J are TRBV11-2 and TRBJ1-4, with D unresolved. The closer fit of TRBJ2-2 to the DNA end suggests the J call may be wrong. CDR1 and CDR2 (germline): SGHAT, FQNNGV. CDR3 size: 12 residues. CDR3 in amino acids: CASSSSTGELFF. CDR3 sequence (DNA): TGTGCCAGCAGCTCCTCGACAGGGGAGCTGTTTTTT.

The J gene is TRBJ2-3, the V gene TRBV13; TRBD2 agrees at 7 bases. This CDR3 has 14 amino acids. The trim removed 5 bases at V and 8 bases at J, leaving 10 bases unmatched. Germline lookup yields CDR1 PRHDT and CDR2 FYEKMQ (reference sequence). CDR3 protein: CASSPLISSGTQYF. In DNA, the CDR3 is TGTGCCAGCAGCCCTCTTATCTCTAGCGGTACGCAGTATTTT.

In its sample, this clone was seen once. This chain uses TRBV5-6 with TRBJ2-1; TRBD1 is a possible D gene (6 bases). This CDR3 comprises 12 residues. From germline, CDR1 is SGHDT and CDR2 YYEEEE. The V gene lost 4 bases and the J gene lost 8 bases, with 10 bases spanning the gap. DNA of the CDR3: TGTGCCAGCAGCCCCAGGGGCGATGAGCAGTTCTTC. Translating gives CASSPRGDEQFF.

This clone was seen only once. The V call is TRBV11-3, the J call TRBJ1-1; no clear D. Trimming pared 2 bases from V and 6 bases from J, leaving 10 bases between. Germline V CDR1 and CDR2: SGHNT, YENEEA. The CDR3 runs 13 residues. The chain's CDR3 is CASSLNRRAEAFF. As DNA, the CDR3 is TGTGCCAGCAGCTTAAACCGGAGGGCTGAAGCTTTCTTT.

V and J are TRBV6-6 and TRBJ2-3; the match to TRBD2 covers 11 bases. The CDR3 covers 16 residues. Trimming cost V 6 bases and J 0 bases; bases outside gene matches: 5. CDR1 is MNHNY and CDR2 is SVGAGI in the germline V gene (reference sequence). The CDR3 region is CASRMRLAGSTDTQYF. In DNA form, the CDR3 reads TGTGCCAGCAGAATGCGACTAGCGGGAAGCACAGATACGCAGTATTTT.

The rearrangement links TRBV2 to TRBJ2-4, with 8 bases matching TRBD2. CDR1 SNHLY and CDR2 FYNNEI come from the germline V gene. The length of the CDR3 is 16 residues. J was trimmed by 1 base and V by 3 bases; bases with no gene match: 5. The CDR3 loop reads CASSDVGGRAKNIQYF. The CDR3 DNA reads as TGTGCCAGCAGTGATGTTGGCGGGAGGGCCAAAAACATTCAGTACTTC.

The rearrangement links TRBV19 to TRBJ1-2; D call uncertain. Trimming took 2 bases from V and 4 from J, leaving 14 bases between them. The CDR3 spans 15 residues. In germline, CDR1 is LNHDA, CDR2 SQIVND (reference sequence). The CDR3 nucleotides read TGTGCCAGTAGTATATTGGCCAGGCGATTCTATGGCTACACCTTC. Protein product: CASSILARRFYGYTF.

This chain connects TRBV5-1 to TRBJ1-4; 7 bases align to TRBD1. Per germline, CDR1 SGHRS and CDR2 YFSETQ. This CDR3 region has 17 residues. Trimming removed 2 bases from V and 1 base from J; junction bases left unmatched: 8. As DNA, the CDR3 is TGCGCCAGCAGCTTTTTGCCAGGGGGTCTAACTAATGAAAAACTGTTTTTT. Its protein is CASSFLPGGLTNEKLFF.

The chain couples TRBV30 to TRBJ2-5, with TRBD1 identical over 9 bases. With 7 bases clipped from V and 5 bases from J, the junction kept 8 bases outside the gene matches. The CDR3 is 13 amino acids. In germline, CDR1 is GTSNPN, CDR2 SVGIG (reference sequence). CDR3 in DNA: TGTGCCTCGAAACCGGGACAGGGTGAGACCCAGTACTTC. Amino acids: CASKPGQGETQYF.

The J gene is TRBJ1-1, the V gene TRBV9, with D unresolved. CDR3 length: 16 amino acids. Germline-derived CDR1 and CDR2 are SGDLS and YYNGEE. V shed 0 bases and J shed 4 bases, with 16 bases lying between them. DNA for the CDR3: TGTGCCAGCAGCGTAGGGCCCCCCTTAGGGAGCACTGAAGCTTTCTTT. Protein sequence: CASSVGPPLGSTEAFF.

The chain uses TRBV13 and TRBJ2-1; 7 nucleotides agree with TRBD2. The CDR3 length is 13 residues. Germline V lookup: CDR1 PRHDT, CDR2 FYEKMQ (reference sequence). J was trimmed by 8 bases and V by 4 bases; bases with no gene match: 5. CDR3 sequence (DNA): TGTGCCAGCAGCTCCGGACTAGTCCATGAGCAGTTCTTC. As protein: CASSSGLVHEQFF.

The genes are TRBV20-1 and TRBJ2-7, with D perhaps matching TRBD1 (6 bases). This CDR3 region has 11 residues. Germline CDR1 and CDR2: DFQATT and SNEGSKA (reference sequence). V dropped 5 bases and J dropped 6 bases, with 11 bases sitting between them. CDR3 DNA sequence: TGCAGTGCTCACAGGGCCGGCGAGCAGTACTTC. Translated: CSAHRAGEQYF.

The chain joins TRBV6-8 to TRBJ2-7; 7 bases are a match to TRBD1. Germline lookup yields CDR1 MNHGY and CDR2 SAAAGT. V dropped 9 bases and J dropped 4; count of bases not matched to a gene: 6. The CDR3 spans 12 residues. DNA for the CDR3: TGTGCCAGAGACAGGGTGTCGTACGAGCAGTACTTC. As protein: CARDRVSYEQYF.

The gene calls are TRBV7-9 and TRBJ2-1, with 12 bases identical to TRBD2. J was trimmed by 6 bases and V by 6 bases; bases with no gene match: 6. The CDR3 is made up of 15 amino acids. Per germline, CDR1 SEHNR and CDR2 FQNEAQ (reference sequence). The DNA of the CDR3 is TGTGCCAGCAGACCGGGACTAGCGGGTCGCAATGAGCAGTTCTTC. Residues: CASRPGLAGRNEQFF.

The chain links TRBV5-1 to TRBJ2-2, with D perhaps matching TRBD1 (6 bases). This CDR3 comprises 14 residues. Trimming removed 4 bases at V and 5 bases at J, with 12 bases between. Germline V lookup: CDR1 SGHRS, CDR2 YFSETQ. In DNA form, the CDR3 reads TGCGCCAGCAGCCGATATCAGGGGACCGGGGAGCTGTTTTTT. Protein: CASSRYQGTGELFF.

The chain carries TRBV2 and TRBJ1-4; no firm D call. Germline CDR1 is SNHLY and CDR2 is FYNNEI. This CDR3 comprises 15 residues. Between the trimmed V and J ends, which lost 6 bases and 0 bases, there was a span of 11 bases. In nucleotides, the CDR3 is TGTGCCAGCAGGGAAACAGCAACAACTAATGAAAAACTGTTTTTT. Protein product: CASRETATTNEKLFF.

The sample holds one count of this clone. The rearrangement links TRBV14 to TRBJ1-2; D is undetermined. The length of the CDR3 is 13 residues. V lost 0 bases and J 6 bases, leaving 8 bases between the germline ends. Germline V CDR1 and CDR2: SGHDN, FVKESK. The CDR3 sequence: CASSQDPGNGYTF. As DNA, the CDR3 is TGTGCCAGCAGCCAAGATCCGGGGAATGGCTACACCTTC.

The chain links TRBV28 to TRBJ1-2; 7 nucleotides match TRBD1. The V gene end was trimmed by 6 bases and the J gene end by 5 bases; junction bases not matched to a gene: 6. The CDR3 loop spans 13 amino acids. The germline V gene encodes CDR1 MDHEN and CDR2 SYDVKM. The CDR3 bases are TGTGCCAGCAGGCCCGACAGGGAGTATGGCTACACCTTC. This translates into CASRPDREYGYTF.

The V gene is TRBV10-3, the J gene TRBJ2-7, with D tentatively TRBD1 (6 bases). The CDR3 extends over 13 amino acids. Germline values: CDR1 ENHRY, CDR2 SYGVKD. Deletions cut 3 bases from V and 5 bases from J, with 11 bases between. Here the CDR3 reads CAISDDRSHEQYF. The DNA of the CDR3 is TGTGCCATCAGTGACGACAGGTCCCACGAGCAGTACTTC.

The V gene is TRBV11-3, the J gene TRBJ2-3, with 11 bases aligning to TRBD2. Trimming cost V 5 bases and J 2 bases; bases outside gene matches: 3. The CDR3 sequence is 15 residues long. Germline CDR1 is SGHNT and CDR2 is YENEEA. The chain's CDR3 is CASSQGLADTDTQYF. The CDR3 bases are TGTGCCAGCAGCCAGGGACTAGCGGACACAGATACGCAGTATTTT. Together with reference TRBV11-3 and TRBJ2-3, the CDR3 gives the full variable domain: EAGVVQSPRYKIIEKKQPVAFWCNPISGHNTLYWYLQNLGQGPELLIRYENEEAVDDSQLPKDRFSAERLKGVDSTLKIQPAELGDSAVYLCASSQGLADTDTQYFGPGTRLTVL.

J is TRBJ2-7 and V is TRBV12-5; 9 bases match TRBD1. CDR3 length: 16 amino acids. J gave up 6 bases and V 5 bases, and 14 bases lay outside the gene matches. Germline CDR1 and CDR2: LGHNT and FRNRAP. In nucleotides, the CDR3 is TGTGCTAGTGGTCTCAATAGGGACAGGGTGGTCCGCGAGCAGTACTTC. Translated: CASGLNRDRVVREQYF. Together with reference TRBV12-5 and TRBJ2-7, the CDR3 gives the full variable domain: DARVTQTPRHKVTEMGQEVTMRCQPILGHNTVFWYRQTMMQGLELLAYFRNRAPLDDSGMPKDRFSAEMPDATLATLKIQPSEPRDSAVYFCASGLNRDRVVREQYFGPGTRLTVT.

The chain couples TRBV9 to TRBJ2-2, with a weak D call TRBD1 (5 bases). This CDR3 region has 15 residues. From germline, CDR1 is SGDLS and CDR2 YYNGEE. V gave up 0 bases and J gave up 5 bases, with 11 bases separating them. The CDR3 loop is CASSVGQKLTGELFF. CDR3 DNA sequence: TGTGCCAGCAGCGTAGGACAGAAACTAACCGGGGAGCTGTTTTTT.

The rearrangement uses TRBV11-2 and TRBJ2-7; possible D gene TRBD1, 5 bases. The V gene lost 3 bases and the J gene lost 3 bases, with 12 bases spanning the gap. This CDR3 has 14 amino acids. Germline V lookup: CDR1 SGHAT, CDR2 FQNNGV. CDR3 nucleotide sequence: TGTGCCAGCAGCTTTGGCCAGGGCTTCTACGAGCAGTACTTC. Translating it yields CASSFGQGFYEQYF.

J is TRBJ2-7 and V is TRBV9; D perhaps matches TRBD2 (6 bases). Looked up from germline, CDR1 is SGDLS and CDR2 is YYNGEE. With 3 bases removed from V and 7 bases from J, the gap between germline ends came to 17 bases. CDR3 size: 14 residues. CDR3 region: CASSAELAGLEQYF. In DNA form, the CDR3 reads TGTGCCAGCAGCGCTGAACTAGCCGGTCTTGAGCAGTACTTC.